The clone carrying this T cell receptor (beta chain) was recorded a few times. Its specificity is not known. Healthy HIV-negative adults without recent acute infections or vaccinations served as donors. CDR1 is SNHLY, CDR2 FYNNEI, per germline. V dropped 4 bases and J dropped 3 bases, with 7 bases sitting between them. This CDR3 has 13 residues. This specimen belongs to a study of shared clonotypes between healthy human individuals. Broader study findings: Expectations were that clonotype sharing among donors would be affected by sequencing depth.

Original analysis: Filtering differed for immunoSEQ, which gave only junction sequences without quality scores. TCRdb keeps only in-frame clones here, not all; method: immunoSEQ multiplex PCR. The V and J calls and the clone size are those of that table, but D and trimming were determined from the DNA. Of roughly 2,500,000 clones listed, 93% were seen once; the top ten hold around 0.37%. The sequenced sample was naive CD4+ T cells from PBMCs. Subset defined: CD45RA+ positively selected. The chain links TRBV2 to TRBJ1-3; D perhaps matches TRBD1 (5 bases). The TCR sequence derives from a young man in good health. Some clones in this sample may be carry-over from other donors' samples. The CDR3 loop reads CASSGDLGNTIYF. The CDR3, as DNA: TGTGCCAGCAGTGGGGACCTTGGAAACACCATATATTTT.